Sequencing of this T cell receptor (beta chain) was carried out in a study of blood T cell repertoires in COVID-19. Study summary: Sources were T cells, B-cell-depleted T cells, or PBMCs; the material itself was cDNA or gDNA.

Data came from immunoSEQ multiplex PCR; TCRdb stores just in-frame clones and leaves some out. The data show 120,000 to 150,000 clones, roughly 88% seen once. The CDR3 sequence is 12 residues long. Losses at the gene ends were 4 bases for V and 9 bases for J; bases not matched to a gene: 3. Per the germline V gene, CDR1 is LGHDT and CDR2 is YNNKEL (reference sequence). Material for sequencing was peripheral blood. The chain recombines TRBV3-1 (or the pseudogene TRBV3-2) with TRBJ2-1, with 7 bases matching TRBD2. The origin of this receptor is a human donor in a cohort sampled during active COVID-19. CDR3 sequence reads: CASSPGTIEQFF. DNA of the CDR3: TGTGCCAGCAGCCCTGGGACTATTGAGCAGTTCTTC.